The 6 T cell receptor beta chains given below trace back to one sample, sequenced in a study of cytomegalovirus exposure and HLA in healthy donors. The study ran its PCR with 60 Vbeta and 13 Jbeta primers. The method was immunoSEQ multiplex PCR; TCRdb's version includes in-frame clones alone and lacks a portion of them. The sample records 110,000 or so clones, roughly 69% being singletons. Sample: PBMCs. The receptors derive from a woman aged 70-85 years in good health and CMV-seropositive.

The V gene is TRBV7-6, the J gene TRBJ1-1, with 8 bases fitting TRBD1. This CDR3 is 15 amino acids long. Germline CDR1 SGHVS, CDR2 FNYEAQ. Trimming cost V 1 base and J 4 bases; bases outside gene matches: 5. The CDR3 sequence: CASSLGQGYRTEAFF. The CDR3 coding sequence is TGTGCCAGCAGCTTAGGACAGGGGTATCGCACTGAAGCTTTCTTT. Based on the CDR3 plus reference TRBV7-6 and TRBJ1-1, the full variable domain is GAGVSQSPRYKVTKRGQDVALRCDPISGHVSLYWYRQALGQGPEFLTYFNYEAQQDKSGLPNDRFSAERPEGSISTLTIQRTEQRDSAMYRCASSLGQGYRTEAFFGQGTRLTVV.

This chain uses TRBV7-2 with TRBJ2-7, with 8 bases fitting TRBD2. Germline V CDR1 and CDR2: SGHTA, FQGNSA. The CDR3 consists of 16 residues. The J segment lost 1 base and the V segment lost 1 base, leaving 6 bases of the junction unmatched. CDR3 amino acids: CASSLGGGGPSYEQYF. The DNA of the CDR3 is TGTGCCAGCAGCTTAGGGGGCGGGGGGCCTTCCTACGAGCAGTACTTC.

CDR3 sequence: CAIRAGTNTGELFF. The CDR3 DNA is TGTGCCATCAGGGCAGGGACGAACACCGGGGAGCTGTTTTTT. The chain carries TRBV10-3 and TRBJ2-2; the D gene is possibly TRBD1 (5 bases). This CDR3 is 14 amino acids long. Germline lookup yields CDR1 ENHRY and CDR2 SYGVKD. The germline V and J ends were trimmed by 6 bases and 0 bases, with 8 bases remaining between them.

The rearrangement joins TRBV4-3 to TRBJ2-7; 10 bases align to TRBD1. The CDR3 extends over 16 amino acids. V trimming: 0 bases; J trimming: 6 bases; junction bases outside the gene matches: 8. Germline V gene lookup returns CDR1 LGHNA and CDR2 YSLEER. In DNA, the CDR3 is TGCGCCAGCAGCCAAGATTTGGACAGGGGGAGGGGCGAGCAGTACTTC. The encoded protein is CASSQDLDRGRGEQYF.

The J gene is TRBJ2-2, the V gene TRBV6-6; 7 bases agree with TRBD2. V gave up 1 base and J gave up 4 bases; unmatched junction bases: 6. The CDR3 extends over 16 amino acids. Germline CDR1 and CDR2: MNHNY and SVGAGI (reference sequence). The CDR3 region has the DNA TGTGCCAGCAGTTACTGGGAGGGTATCCGCACCGGGGAGCTGTTTTTT. Its protein product is CASSYWEGIRTGELFF.

The chain has TRBV5-6 and TRBJ2-7; 9 bases fit TRBD2. The length of the CDR3 is 17 residues. After removal of 3 bases from V and 0 bases from J, the junction contained 10 bases not matched to a gene. Germline CDR1 is SGHDT and CDR2 is YYEEEE. The CDR3 region is CASSWSILAGNSYEQYF. The CDR3 bases are TGTGCCAGCAGCTGGAGCATCCTAGCGGGGAACTCCTACGAGCAGTACTTC.